This T cell receptor (beta chain) appears in the sequencing data of a study of T cell responses to AZD1222 COVID-19 vaccine. Profiling relied on immunoSEQ multiplex PCR, and the TCRdb table lists in-frame clones only, not all of them. The table includes around 110,000 clones, 70% to 90% detected once. Overall study findings and caveats: When two AZD1222 doses had been given, Spike-specific TCR breadth and depth rose. Distributed over spike, vaccine-associated CD4 TCRs predominated at 160-218 and 743-854. The donor cohort was predominantly white British with a female majority, and clonal diversity may have been underestimated.

On this clone itself: Its antigen is still unknown.

Germline CDR1 and CDR2: MNHEY and SVGAGI. V dropped 6 bases and J dropped 3 bases, with 17 bases sitting between them. The CDR3 has 15 amino acids. This chain uses TRBV6-5 with TRBJ1-1; no firm D call. Sample: peripheral blood, taken on day 0 of AZD1222 vaccination. This TCR was recovered from an adult in good health. The DNA of the CDR3 is TGTGCCAGCAGCCCCTTGACCCGGGATTACACTGAAGCTTTCTTT. Its translation is CASSPLTRDYTEAFF.